Below, 32 T cell receptor beta chains from the same sample are listed, as sequenced in a study of cytomegalovirus exposure and HLA in healthy donors. PCR amplification relied on 60 Vbeta primers (plus 13 Jbeta primers). Clones were sequenced by immunoSEQ multiplex PCR, and TCRdb holds only the in-frame ones, with some missing. The sample lists under 200,000 clones; approximately 80% were seen once. Source material: PBMCs. Every receptor here comes from a young woman in good health and CMV-seronegative.

The chain employs TRBV6-5 and TRBJ2-3; possibly TRBD2 for D (5 bases). In germline, CDR1 is MNHEY, CDR2 SVGAGI. Trimming took 0 bases from V and 2 from J, leaving 12 bases between them. The CDR3 covers 16 residues. CDR3 region: CASSYSSTSATDTQYF. In DNA form, the CDR3 reads TGTGCCAGCAGTTACTCGAGTACTAGTGCCACAGATACGCAGTATTTT.

The chain joins TRBV10-3 to TRBJ2-7; 8 positions agree with TRBD1. Germline CDR1 is ENHRY and CDR2 is SYGVKD. Trimming removed 8 bases from V and 6 bases from J; junction bases left unmatched: 6. The CDR3 runs to 12 residues. Here the CDR3 DNA reads TGTGCCATCGGGACAGGTAGTTTCGAGCAGTACTTC. It specifies CAIGTGSFEQYF.

The chain uses TRBV5-1 and TRBJ2-1; TRBD2 matches at 12 bases. J gave up 3 bases and V 3 bases, and 13 bases lay outside the gene matches. CDR3 length: 19 residues. Looked up from germline, CDR1 is SGHRS and CDR2 is YFSETQ. The CDR3 is CASSSTGTSGFTRYNEQFF. In DNA, the CDR3 is TGCGCCAGCAGCTCGACCGGGACTAGCGGGTTCACCCGCTACAATGAGCAGTTCTTC. Combining the CDR3 with reference TRBV5-1 and TRBJ2-1 gives the whole variable domain KAGVTQTPRYLIKTRGQQVTLSCSPISGHRSVSWYQQTPGQGLQFLFEYFSETQRNKGNFPGRFSGRQFSNSRSEMNVSTLELGDSALYLCASSSTGTSGFTRYNEQFFGPGTRLTVL.

Here the CDR3 reads CASSSGRYNSPLHF. The CDR3 DNA reads TGTGCCAGCAGTTCTGGCAGATATAATTCACCCCTCCACTTT. The V call is TRBV6-5, the J call TRBJ1-6; D call uncertain. The V end was cut by 4 bases, the J end by 4 bases, with 8 bases between. The CDR3 is 14 residues long. The germline V gene has CDR1 MNHEY and CDR2 SVGAGI.

V is TRBV10-3 and J is TRBJ2-7; 12 bases align to TRBD2. This CDR3 region has 18 residues. With V trimmed by 0 bases and J by 2 bases, 8 bases remained unmatched. The V gene's germline CDR1 is ENHRY and CDR2 SYGVKD. CDR3 DNA: TGTGCCATCAGTGAGTCGATGGGACTAGCGGGTCGTACCTACGAGCAGTACTTC. It translates to CAISESMGLAGRTYEQYF.

The rearrangement links TRBV27 to TRBJ2-3, with 7 nucleotides matching TRBD2. From germline, CDR1 is MNHEY and CDR2 SMNVEV (reference sequence). The CDR3 is 14 residues long. Germline trimming cut 2 bases from V and 1 base from J; bases unmatched to any gene: 0. In DNA form, the CDR3 reads TGTGCCAGCAGTTTACTAGCGGGCACAGATACGCAGTATTTT. This sequence encodes CASSLLAGTDTQYF.

This sequence joins TRBV5-5 and TRBJ2-1; TRBD1 matches at 7 bases. V lost 4 bases, J lost 0 bases, and 4 bases stayed unmatched. The CDR3 contains 15 residues. The germline CDR1 and CDR2 sequences are SGHKS and YYEKEE (reference sequence). DNA of the CDR3: TGTGCCAGCAGCCCAGGGACAGTCTCCTACAATGAGCAGTTCTTC. Its protein product is CASSPGTVSYNEQFF.

The CDR3 nucleotides are TGTGCCAGTAGTATAGGGGGCACAGAGACCCAGTACTTC. Amino acid sequence: CASSIGGTETQYF. The chain joins TRBV19 to TRBJ2-5; tentatively, D is TRBD1 (5 bases). The CDR3 is made up of 13 amino acids. CDR1 is LNHDA, CDR2 SQIVND, per germline (reference sequence). The ends were cut back, 1 base at V and 4 bases at J, with 7 bases in the middle.

The chain carries TRBV6-1 and TRBJ2-5; 7 nucleotides agree with TRBD2. Losses at the gene ends were 1 base for V and 11 bases for J; bases not matched to a gene: 7. Germline CDR1 MNHNS, CDR2 SASEGT. This CDR3 region has 13 residues. CDR3 residues: CASSEVKVREQYF. CDR3 DNA: TGTGCCAGCAGTGAAGTTAAGGTGCGGGAGCAGTACTTC.

The CDR3 loop reads CASSYQGFYEQYF. The CDR3 bases are TGTGCCAGCAGTTACCAGGGGTTTTACGAGCAGTACTTC. The rearrangement joins TRBV6-6 to TRBJ2-7, with D maybe TRBD1 (6 bases). Trimming removed 2 bases from V and 4 bases from J, with 9 bases in between. Germline V gives CDR1 MNHNY, CDR2 SVGAGI (reference sequence). The CDR3 is 13 residues long.

This clone was counted between two and nine times. The sample contains more than one DNA sequence encoding this CDR3. This sequence joins TRBV27 and TRBJ1-2; D is possibly TRBD1 (5 bases). This CDR3 has 13 residues. Germline V gene sequence: CDR1 MNHEY, CDR2 SMNVEV (reference sequence). The V gene lost 2 bases and the J gene lost 2 bases, with 6 bases spanning the gap. CDR3 DNA sequence: TGTGCCAGCAGTTTACGGGGGAACTATGGCTACACCTTC. This codes for CASSLRGNYGYTF.

The rearrangement uses TRBV5-1 and TRBJ2-2; D is unclear. Per germline, CDR1 SGHRS and CDR2 YFSETQ. With 0 bases removed from V and 1 base from J, the gap between germline ends came to 10 bases. This CDR3 contains 16 residues. The CDR3 sequence is CASSLVRNRNTGELFF. As DNA, the CDR3 is TGCGCCAGCAGCTTGGTTCGTAACAGGAACACCGGGGAGCTGTTTTTT.

This rearrangement joins TRBV28 to TRBJ2-7; tentative D call: TRBD1 (6 bases). Trimming took off 3 bases at V and 3 bases at J, with 15 bases between the two ends. The CDR3 has 15 amino acids. From germline, CDR1 is MDHEN and CDR2 SYDVKM. Here the CDR3 DNA reads TGTGCCAGCAGTTTTGCCGGACAGCCCAACTACGAGCAGTACTTC. Its protein is CASSFAGQPNYEQYF.

About this clone: Mismatch with germline at one junction end may stem from a read error. This chain uses TRBV7-2 with TRBJ2-7; TRBD2 agrees at 12 bases. The V gene's germline CDR1 is SGHTA and CDR2 FQGNSA. The CDR3 has 13 amino acids. The CDR3 DNA sequence: TGTGCCAGCAGCCTAGCGGGAGGGCGCGAGCAGTACTTC. This encodes CASSLAGGREQYF. The full variable domain, its missing parts supplied by reference TRBV7-2 and TRBJ2-7, is GAGVSQSPSNKVTEKGKDVELRCDPISGHTALYWYRQSLGQGLEFLIYFQGNSAPDKSGLPSDRFSAERTGGSVSTLTIQRTQQEDSAVYLCASSLAGGREQYFGPGTRLTVT.

The rearrangement links TRBV28 to TRBJ1-1, with a tentative D call TRBD1 (5 bases). Germline values: CDR1 MDHEN, CDR2 SYDVKM. The CDR3 sequence is 19 residues long. V was shortened by 8 bases and J by 1 base, with 29 bases between the two germline ends. The CDR3 here is CASLYKFGQRGTGNTEAFF. In DNA form, the CDR3 reads TGTGCCAGCCTTTATAAATTTGGGCAACGGGGGACGGGGAACACTGAAGCTTTCTTT.

This rearrangement joins TRBV19 to TRBJ2-3, with D perhaps TRBD2 (5 bases). The CDR3 is made up of 18 amino acids. V was cut by 5 bases and J by 2 bases, with 23 bases left in between. CDR1 LNHDA and CDR2 SQIVND come from the germline V gene (reference sequence). CDR3 DNA: TGTGCCAGTAGTGAGTGGGGAGACACAGATATCATCACAGATACGCAGTATTTT. Its protein product is CASSEWGDTDIITDTQYF.

The rearrangement joins TRBV2 to TRBJ2-2; a possible D gene is TRBD2 (6 bases). Trimming pared 4 bases from V and 6 bases from J, leaving 12 bases between. Germline V gene lookup returns CDR1 SNHLY and CDR2 FYNNEI. There are 14 residues in the CDR3. The CDR3, as DNA: TGTGCCAGCAGTGCGGGCGGGGTAGCCGGGGAGCTGTTTTTT. Its translation is CASSAGGVAGELFF.

The V and J genes are TRBV18 and TRBJ2-3; 8 nucleotides align to TRBD2. With V trimmed by 2 bases and J by 5 bases, 9 bases remained unmatched. Germline lookup yields CDR1 KGHSH and CDR2 LQKENI. CDR3 length: 16 residues. The CDR3 DNA sequence: TGTGCCAGCTCACCAGGGACGGGAGGGGCCCTAGATACGCAGTATTTT. This codes for CASSPGTGGALDTQYF.

This clone was seen a single time. The V and J genes are TRBV5-1 and TRBJ2-1, with 8 bases matching TRBD1. Germline CDR1 is SGHRS and CDR2 is YFSETQ. With V trimmed by 4 bases and J by 5 bases, 2 bases remained unmatched. The CDR3 is 13 residues long. The CDR3 nucleotides are TGCGCCAGCAGCGTGGACAGGGACAATGAGCAGTTCTTC. The encoded protein is CASSVDRDNEQFF.

V is TRBV6-1 and J is TRBJ2-7; the D gene is possibly TRBD1 (6 bases). This CDR3 comprises 14 residues. Trimming cost V 8 bases and J 7 bases, with 21 bases left between them. Germline V lookup: CDR1 MNHNS, CDR2 SASEGT. CDR3 in amino acids: CASGGQGQLFEQYF. The CDR3 DNA follows: TGTGCCAGCGGGGGACAAGGACAGCTCTTTGAGCAGTACTTC.

The V gene is TRBV29-1, the J gene TRBJ1-1, with D perhaps matching TRBD1 (5 bases). Germline V gene data show CDR1 as SQVTM and CDR2 as ANQGSEA. V shed 6 bases and J shed 4 bases, with 15 bases lying between them. CDR3 length: 13 amino acids. The DNA of the CDR3 is TGCAGCGTGCGGGGGGATGGGGGCACTGAAGCTTTCTTT. This codes for CSVRGDGGTEAFF.

The CDR3 protein is CASSLTGLPQETQYF. As DNA, the CDR3 is TGCGCCAGCAGCTTAACGGGACTCCCCCAAGAGACCCAGTACTTC. The gene calls are TRBV4-1 and TRBJ2-5; D possibly corresponds to TRBD2 (6 bases). The germline V gene encodes CDR1 MGHRA and CDR2 YSYEKL. V was trimmed by 5 bases and J by 1 base, leaving 14 bases between them. This CDR3 has 15 amino acids.

CDR3 region: CASSPGSNRREQYF. In DNA, the CDR3 is TGTGCCAGCAGCCCGGGGTCCAACCGACGGGAGCAGTACTTC. The chain links TRBV28 to TRBJ2-7; the D gene is possibly TRBD2 (5 bases). The V end lost 6 bases, the J end lost 7 bases, and 19 bases lay between the germline ends. The CDR3 consists of 14 residues. Per germline, CDR1 MDHEN and CDR2 SYDVKM.

A word on this clone: Within the sample, other DNA sequences also encode this same CDR3. The rearrangement links TRBV6-5 to TRBJ1-1, with D possibly being TRBD1 (6 bases). Trimming left V 0 bases short and J 0 bases short, with 8 bases between. The CDR3 runs 15 residues. Per the germline V gene, CDR1 is MNHEY and CDR2 is SVGAGI. CDR3 loop: CASSYSGGLNTEAFF. In nucleotides, the CDR3 is TGTGCCAGCAGTTACTCGGGGGGGCTGAACACTGAAGCTTTCTTT.

V is TRBV4-3 and J is TRBJ1-1; D possibly corresponds to TRBD1 (5 bases). Trimming removed 0 bases at V and 2 bases at J, with 10 bases between. The CDR3 is 15 amino acids. CDR1 and CDR2 from the germline V gene are LGHNA and YSLEER. The DNA of the CDR3 is TGCGCCAGCAGCCAAGATACAGGACCCAACACTGAAGCTTTCTTT. This translates into CASSQDTGPNTEAFF.

The chain carries TRBV5-1 and TRBJ1-2; D gene uncertain. This CDR3 has 12 residues. From germline, CDR1 is SGHRS and CDR2 YFSETQ. Trimming shortened V by 0 bases and J by 5 bases, and 5 bases separated the two germline ends. This CDR3 is CASSLDRYGYTF. The CDR3 bases are TGCGCCAGCAGCTTGGACAGATATGGCTACACCTTC.

The J gene is TRBJ2-7, the V gene TRBV13, with D uncertain. This CDR3 comprises 13 residues. CDR1 and CDR2 (germline): PRHDT, FYEKMQ (reference sequence). Trimming shortened V by 7 bases and J by 2 bases, and 12 bases separated the two germline ends. The CDR3 sequence is CASNYGQAYEQYF. In DNA form, the CDR3 reads TGTGCCAGCAATTACGGTCAGGCCTACGAGCAGTACTTC.

This rearrangement joins TRBV27 to TRBJ2-7, with 9 bases matching TRBD1. Germline CDR1 reads MNHEY; CDR2 reads SMNVEV (reference sequence). The V gene end was trimmed by 6 bases and the J gene end by 2 bases; junction bases not matched to a gene: 8. The CDR3 extends over 15 amino acids. Written as DNA, the CDR3 is TGTGCCAGCAGCATAAGGAGGACAGGGGCCTACGAGCAGTACTTC. Translated, it gives CASSIRRTGAYEQYF.

The chain employs TRBV27 and TRBJ1-5, with D perhaps TRBD1 (6 bases). Trimming pared 3 bases from V and 2 bases from J, leaving 8 bases between. The length of the CDR3 is 14 residues. Germline CDR1 and CDR2: MNHEY and SMNVEV (reference sequence). CDR3 sequence reads: CASSLRQGNQPQHF. DNA of the CDR3: TGTGCCAGCAGTTTGAGACAGGGCAATCAGCCCCAGCATTTT.

The chain couples TRBV7-8 to TRBJ1-1; the D gene is possibly TRBD1 (6 bases). This CDR3 is 14 amino acids long. Germline CDR1 is SGHVS and CDR2 is FQNEAQ. Trimming took 5 bases from V and 4 from J, leaving 14 bases between them. The CDR3 DNA follows: TGTGCCAGCAGCCAGTCCAGGGGCCTCACTGAAGCTTTCTTT. This translates into CASSQSRGLTEAFF.

The gene calls are TRBV10-3 and TRBJ2-1; tentative D call: TRBD2 (7 bases). V was trimmed by 0 bases and J by 7 bases, leaving 16 bases between them. Germline CDR1 ENHRY, CDR2 SYGVKD. The CDR3 is made up of 16 amino acids. The chain's CDR3 is CAISESWTAGYNEQFF. The CDR3 DNA follows: TGTGCCATCAGTGAGTCTTGGACAGCGGGATATAATGAGCAGTTCTTC.

J is TRBJ2-3 and V is TRBV11-1, with no clear D. V shed 5 bases and J shed 6 bases, with 9 bases lying between them. The CDR3 contains 12 residues. CDR1 is SGHAT and CDR2 is FQDESV in the germline V gene (reference sequence). CDR3 sequence: CASSLPRDTQYF. As DNA, the CDR3 is TGTGCCAGCAGCCTTCCCAGGGATACGCAGTATTTT.